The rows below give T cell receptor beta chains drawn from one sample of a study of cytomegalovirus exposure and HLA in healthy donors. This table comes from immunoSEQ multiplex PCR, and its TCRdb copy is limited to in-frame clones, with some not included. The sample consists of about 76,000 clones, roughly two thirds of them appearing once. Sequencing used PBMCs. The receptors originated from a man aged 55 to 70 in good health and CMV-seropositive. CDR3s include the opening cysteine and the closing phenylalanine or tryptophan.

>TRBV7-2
CASSFNTGSGEQYF
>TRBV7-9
CASSSHTGELFF
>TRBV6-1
CASSERGGFTPLHF
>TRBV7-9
CASSLAAGGFNEQFF
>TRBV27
CASSLWVSGTEAFF
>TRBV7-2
CASSLTTGGNYGYTF
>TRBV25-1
CASSWDSQNEQFF
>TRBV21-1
CASSKEGLERGNEQFF
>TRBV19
CASRGDFSTDTQYF
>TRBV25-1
CATSGSGRSDEQFF
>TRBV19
CASDRGLSNYGYTF
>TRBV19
CASSIETSGRRGKYF
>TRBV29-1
CSARGGTDTQYF
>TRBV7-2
CASSSQGRHEAFF
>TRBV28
CASSFVVFGPTDTQYF
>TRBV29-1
CSVAGAEEQYF
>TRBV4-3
CASFRSGNTIYF
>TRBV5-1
CASSPQGANTEAFF
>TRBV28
CASSLLALAYNEQFF
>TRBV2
CASSVDKTTNEKLFF
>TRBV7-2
CASSSSGYQETQYF
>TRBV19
CASSPWTGGYTGELFF
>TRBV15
CATSNGQGGGYTF
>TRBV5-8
CASSDRVDYGYTF
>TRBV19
CASRQAYFSNQPQHF
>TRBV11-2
CASKGWTGTGELFF
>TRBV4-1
CASSQRGWAGELFF
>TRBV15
CATSKGRGDEAFF
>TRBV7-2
CASSYDWGSDTEAFF
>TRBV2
CASSSVGGGTDTQYF
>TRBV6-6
CASRPTGIPYEQYF
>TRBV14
CASSRLDRGSQETQYF
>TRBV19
CASSITRAGSRLFF
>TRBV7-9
CASSSSKRITGFLGNEQFF
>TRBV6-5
CASSPGQLEFF
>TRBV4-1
CASSQDRGKEKLFF
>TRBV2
CASSKGGGGTYNEQFF
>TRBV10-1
CASSEPREGGGDEQYF
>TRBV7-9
CSSSGSYEQYF
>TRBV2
CASKKGGNTGELFF
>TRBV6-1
CASTAGALEAFF